The entry below describes one TCR beta chain. Its antigen specificity is not known. Per-base quality was not reported, and no clone a single base away is much larger than it. This sample was included in a study of control samples from healthy donors and cancer patients (dated by TCRdb to the early 2020s). Libraries came from the immunoSEQ multiplex PCR assay. TCRdb retrieved this table from immuneACCESS and kept in-frame rearrangements only. Not all clones are present; in checked studies, unresolved V genes account for under half, and no reason is known for the remainder. The sample includes some 130,000 clones, with about 95% observed a single time. The top ten clonotypes cover around 3.6% of the sample. The junction shows trimming of 0 bases on V and 0 bases on J, and the gene matches do not reach 4 bases of it. Including the terminal cysteine and phenylalanine, the CDR3 comprises 16 residues. This entry keeps only the CDR3 DNA: 48 bases, framed from base 1. Looking up the germline V gene yields CDR1 SGDLS and CDR2 YYNGEE.

This receptor was obtained from a young man in good health. The sequence joins TRBV9 to TRBJ2-3; 7 middle bases align to TRBD2. The sequencing sample was made of blood. The DNA sequence is given as TGTGCCAGCAGCGTAGTGGCTAGCGGAAGCACAGATACGCAGTATTTT. It codes for CASSVVASGSTDTQYF.